This T cell receptor beta chain originates from a study of blood T cell repertoires in COVID-19. Study-level background: Collection of acute and convalescent COVID-19 samples took place in the United States, Italy and Spain. The cDNA or gDNA used as material had been derived from T cells, B-cell-depleted T cells, or PBMCs.

The V and J ends lost 4 bases and 2 bases, in that order; junction bases with no gene match: 8. The CDR3 consists of 15 residues. In germline, CDR1 is LNHDA, CDR2 SQIVND (reference sequence). The table came from immunoSEQ multiplex PCR; TCRdb's copy has only in-frame clones and leaves some out. The table records about 350,000 clones, around nine tenths of them present only once. Followed over time, Seattle patients had been enrolled while infection was active. The J gene is TRBJ2-7, the V gene TRBV19; 7 bases agree with TRBD2. The clonotype was recovered from a woman in her seventies with COVID-19, enrolled during active disease. Sample: peripheral blood. The CDR3 nucleotides are TGTGCCAGTAGTACCCGCCCGGCGGGGGCCTACGAGCAGTACTTC. Protein: CASSTRPAGAYEQYF.